This TCR beta chain is drawn from a study of cytomegalovirus exposure and HLA in healthy donors. The CDR3 sequence is 16 residues long. V gave up 4 bases and J gave up 4 bases, with 17 bases separating them. Germline V gene sequence: CDR1 LNHDA, CDR2 SQIVND (reference sequence). Primers: 60 Vbeta forward and 13 Jbeta reverse. Data came from immunoSEQ multiplex PCR; TCRdb stores just in-frame clones and leaves some out. Found here are under 200,000 clones, around 88% of them singletons; the top ten hold under 0.95%. V usage is TRBV19 and J usage is TRBJ2-1, with TRBD2 as a possible D gene (7 bases). The receptor's source is a woman aged 25 to 45 in good health and CMV-seronegative. The sample was PBMCs. CDR3 protein: CASSREGGYRYNEQFF. CDR3 nucleotides: TGTGCCAGTAGTAGGGAGGGGGGATACCGTTACAATGAGCAGTTCTTC.